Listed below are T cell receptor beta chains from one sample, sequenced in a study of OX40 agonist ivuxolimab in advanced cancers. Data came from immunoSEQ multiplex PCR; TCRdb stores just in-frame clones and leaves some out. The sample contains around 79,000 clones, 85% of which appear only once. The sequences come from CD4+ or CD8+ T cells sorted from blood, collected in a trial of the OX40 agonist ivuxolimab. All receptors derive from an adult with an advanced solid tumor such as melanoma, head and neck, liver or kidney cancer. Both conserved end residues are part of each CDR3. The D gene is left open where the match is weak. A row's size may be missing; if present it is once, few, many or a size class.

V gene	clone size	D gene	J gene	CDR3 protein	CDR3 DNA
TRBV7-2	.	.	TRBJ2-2	CASSLRRTASGELFF	TGTGCCAGCAGCTTACGTCGGACAGCTTCCGGGGAGCTGTTTTTT
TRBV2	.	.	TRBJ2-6	CASSRYSGANVLTF	TGTGCCAGCAGTCGCTACTCTGGGGCCAACGTCCTGACTTTC
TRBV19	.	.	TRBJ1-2	CASWGQGRTPGGYTF	TGTGCCAGTTGGGGTCAGGGACGTACCCCGGGAGGCTACACCTTC
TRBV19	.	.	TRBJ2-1	CASSKVGGLLSYNEQFF	TGTGCCAGTAGTAAGGTGGGAGGACTCCTGTCCTACAATGAGCAGTTCTTC
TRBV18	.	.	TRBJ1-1	CASSPYTEFSEAFF	TGTGCCAGCTCACCCTATACTGAATTCTCTGAAGCTTTCTTT
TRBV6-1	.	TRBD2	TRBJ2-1	CASSALAGGVNEQFF	TGTGCCAGCAGTGCCCTAGCGGGGGGAGTCAATGAGCAGTTCTTC
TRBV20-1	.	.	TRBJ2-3	CSASRGSTQYF	TGCAGTGCTAGTCGGGGCTCCACGCAGTATTTT
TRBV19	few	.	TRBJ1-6	CASSSRDPEGGSPLHF	TGTGCCAGTAGTAGTAGAGACCCCGAAGGGGGTTCACCCCTCCACTTT
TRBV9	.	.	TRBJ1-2	CASSPDGSYGYTF	TGTGCCAGCAGCCCGGACGGGTCCTATGGCTACACCTTC
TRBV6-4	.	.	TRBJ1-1	CASSRDGPRTEAFF	TGTGCCAGCAGCCGGGACGGGCCCCGCACTGAAGCTTTCTTT
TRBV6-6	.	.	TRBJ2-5	CASRTGDQETQYF	TGTGCCAGCAGAACTGGGGACCAAGAGACCCAGTACTTC
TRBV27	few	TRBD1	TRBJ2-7	CASRGTGRAYEQYF	TGTGCCAGCCGAGGGACAGGCCGAGCCTACGAGCAGTACTTC
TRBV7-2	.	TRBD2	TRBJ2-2	CASSPRAGAIRELFF	TGTGCCAGCAGCCCCCGAGCGGGGGCAATCCGGGAGCTGTTTTTT
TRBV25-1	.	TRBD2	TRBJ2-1	CASSDSGASSGHYNEQFF	TGTGCCAGCAGTGACAGTGGGGCTTCTAGCGGTCATTACAATGAGCAGTTCTTC
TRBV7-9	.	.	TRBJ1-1	CASSGKGVSTEAFF	TGTGCCAGCAGTGGGAAAGGGGTTAGCACTGAAGCTTTCTTT
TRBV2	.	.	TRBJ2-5	CASSEYGGRVGFQYF	TGTGCCAGCAGTGAATATGGTGGGCGGGTCGGGTTTCAGTACTTC
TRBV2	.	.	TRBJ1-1	CASSSSGGSEAFF	TGTGCCTCCTCCTCATCGGGGGGTTCTGAAGCTTTCTTT
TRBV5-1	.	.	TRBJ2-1	CASSKDDLGYEQFF	TGCGCCAGCAGCAAGGACGACTTAGGGTATGAGCAGTTCTTC
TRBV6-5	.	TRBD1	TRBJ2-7	CASSSHGQGSYEQYF	TGTGCCAGCAGTTCCCATGGACAGGGCTCCTACGAGCAGTACTTC
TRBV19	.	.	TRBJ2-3	CASSLGVGTDTQYF	TGTGCCAGTAGCCTTGGAGTAGGCACAGATACGCAGTATTTT
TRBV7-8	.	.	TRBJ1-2	CASSSGAGGYTF	TGTGCCAGCAGCTCGGGGGCCGGGGGCTACACCTTC
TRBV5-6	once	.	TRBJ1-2	CASSREAGFSTF	TGTGCCAGCAGCCGGGAGGCGGGGTTTTCCACCTTC
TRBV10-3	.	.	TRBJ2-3	CAIRGSGTTDTQYF	TGTGCCATCAGGGGCAGCGGAACGACAGATACGCAGTATTTT
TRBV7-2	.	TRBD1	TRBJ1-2	CASSRTGDGYTF	TGTGCCAGCAGCCGGACAGGGGATGGCTACACCTTC
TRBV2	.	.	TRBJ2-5	CASRLETQYF	TGTGCCAGCAGACTAGAGACCCAGTACTTC
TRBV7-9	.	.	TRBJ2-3	CADNSRGVGTDTQYF	TGTGCCGACAACTCGCGGGGAGTGGGAACAGATACGCAGTATTTT